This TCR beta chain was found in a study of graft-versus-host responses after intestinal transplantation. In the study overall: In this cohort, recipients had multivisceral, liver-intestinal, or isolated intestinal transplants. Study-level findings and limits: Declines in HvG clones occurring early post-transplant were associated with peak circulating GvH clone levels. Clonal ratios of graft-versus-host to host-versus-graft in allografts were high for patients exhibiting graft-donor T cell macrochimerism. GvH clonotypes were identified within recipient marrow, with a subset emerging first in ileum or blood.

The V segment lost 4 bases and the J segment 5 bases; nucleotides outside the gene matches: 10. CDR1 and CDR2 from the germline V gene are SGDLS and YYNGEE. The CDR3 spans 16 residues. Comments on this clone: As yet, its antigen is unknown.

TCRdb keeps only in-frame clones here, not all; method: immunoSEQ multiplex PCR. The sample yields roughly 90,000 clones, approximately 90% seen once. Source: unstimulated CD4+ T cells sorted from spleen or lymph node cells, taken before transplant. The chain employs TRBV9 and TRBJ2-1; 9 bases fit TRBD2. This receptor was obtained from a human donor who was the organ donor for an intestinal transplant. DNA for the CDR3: TGTGCCAGCAGCATATATAGCGGGAGAAACAACAATGAGCAGTTCTTC. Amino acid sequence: CASSIYSGRNNNEQFF.